The T cell receptor beta chain described here comes from a study of OX40 agonist ivuxolimab in advanced cancers. Overall study context: Averaging roughly 60 years in age, with a range of roughly 20 to 90, the cohort was 65% to 85% male.

To note about this clone: What it binds is unknown.

Repertoires were generated with immunoSEQ multiplex PCR, while TCRdb's copy carries only in-frame clones and drops some. Altogether 70,000 or so clones are present, approximately 90% being singletons, with the ten largest covering about 6.3%. Germline V gene lookup returns CDR1 SEHNR and CDR2 FQNEAQ (reference sequence). This CDR3 region has 19 residues. Trimming removed 3 bases from V and 1 base from J; junction bases left unmatched: 13. Autoimmune disease history or systemic immunosuppression meant exclusion. Patients had blood sampled at baseline and again on cycle 4 day 1 and cycle 7 day 1. Regarding the study as a whole: On average, a greater number of expanded clones characterised CD8+ T cells relative to CD4+.

Sequences were derived from CD4+ or CD8+ T cells sorted from blood, sampled in a trial of the OX40 agonist ivuxolimab. The chain carries TRBV7-9 and TRBJ2-1; 9 bases fit TRBD1. This clonotype was sampled from an adult with an advanced solid tumor such as melanoma, head and neck, liver or kidney cancer. This CDR3 is CASSFPGQGPLRSYNEQFF. Written as DNA, the CDR3 is TGTGCCAGCAGCTTCCCTGGACAGGGGCCTTTGAGGTCCTACAATGAGCAGTTCTTC.